The following is a T cell receptor (beta chain) sequence with its context. Its antigen is still unknown. The same CDR3 is also encoded by other DNA sequences in this sample. PCR was performed using 60 Vbeta and 13 Jbeta primers. TCRdb's copy holds only in-frame clones and misses some; the assay was immunoSEQ multiplex PCR. The table shows 90,000 to 100,000 clones, with roughly 81% occurring only once. This sample was taken from a study of cytomegalovirus exposure and HLA in healthy donors. The CDR3 extends over 16 amino acids. Germline loops: CDR1 SGHRS, CDR2 YFSETQ. Losses at the gene ends were 0 bases for V and 3 bases for J; bases not matched to a gene: 4. Findings of the study overall: Cytomegalovirus-associated TCR beta chains were listed, numbering approximately 150. In a later analysis, HLA-associated TCR beta chains were more clonally expanded than equally common others.

The chain carries TRBV5-1 and TRBJ2-2; TRBD1 matches at 8 bases. The TCR was taken from a man aged 35 to 55 in good health and CMV-seronegative. The specimen sequenced was PBMCs. The CDR3 loop is CASSLVQGADTGELFF. The DNA for the CDR3 is TGCGCCAGCAGCTTGGTGCAGGGGGCTGACACCGGGGAGCTGTTTTTT.